The present T cell receptor beta chain was sequenced within a study of blood T cell repertoires in COVID-19. The wider study: Samples representing acute and convalescent COVID-19 were sourced from the United States, Italy and Spain. Nucleic acid was either cDNA or gDNA, and it came from T cells, B-cell-depleted T cells, or PBMCs.

Germline V lookup: CDR1 GTSNPN, CDR2 SVGIG (reference sequence). The CDR3 extends over 12 amino acids. Trimming cost V 2 bases and J 16 bases, with 18 bases left between them. Original data processing: Quantification of nucleated cells was approximated via reference gene primer amplification. Sequencing used immunoSEQ multiplex PCR; TCRdb keeps in-frame clones, though not all of them. V and J calls and clone size are given by that table; D and trimming were obtained from the DNA. Seen here are fewer than 80,000 clones, roughly nine tenths observed once, and the top ten hold approximately 8.3%. The chain combines TRBV30 with TRBJ1-5; a weak D match, TRBD1 (5 bases). Input material: peripheral blood. This sequence originates from a man aged 25 to 40 with acute or convalescent COVID-19. CDR3 coding DNA: TGTGCCTGGAGTTCGGACACGCAGGTAGATCATTTT. Translating it yields CAWSSDTQVDHF.